One and the same sample provided the 31 T cell receptor beta chains below, sequenced in a study of Graves' ophthalmopathy and Graves' hyperthyroidism. Amplification targeted the TCR beta CDR3 regions, with RNA transcripts as the source material. An opening RT-PCR round employed HTBI primers and preceded a second-round multiplex PCR. Using its own MiXCR run on the multiplex PCR reads, TCRdb lists one record per CDR3 protein. The sample lists around 1.1 million distinct CDR3 sequences, 35% to 40% seen once, with more than 9.5% in the top ten. Material: peripheral blood or thyroid tissue (not recorded which). These receptors were obtained from an adult man with Graves' hyperthyroidism.

Turning to this clonotype: One junction end disagrees with the germline gene, perhaps due to a read error. The DNA for the CDR3 is TGTGCCAGCAGCGTACGTTCAGGGGGTAACTATGGCTACACCTTC. Protein: CASSVRSGGNYGYTF. The chain has TRBV5-1 and TRBJ1-2; 7 bases match TRBD1. The CDR3 extends over 15 amino acids. In germline, CDR1 is SGHRS, CDR2 YFSETQ.

The chain links TRBV10-3 to TRBJ2-3; D is possibly TRBD1 (6 bases). Germline CDR1 reads ENHRY; CDR2 reads SYGVKD. Trimming left V 10 bases short and J 1 base short, with 12 bases between. The CDR3 length is 13 residues. Written as DNA, the CDR3 is TGTGCCAATTATCGGACAGGCACAGATACGCAGTATTTT. Protein sequence: CANYRTGTDTQYF.

This chain links TRBV29-1 with TRBJ2-7; the match to TRBD1 covers 9 bases. The V gene's germline CDR1 is SQVTM and CDR2 ANQGSEA. Trimming took 6 bases from V and 3 from J; bases not matched to a gene: 6. This CDR3 has 13 residues. The CDR3 region is CSVAKTGGYEQYF. The CDR3 nucleotides read TGCAGCGTAGCAAAGACAGGGGGCTACGAGCAGTACTTC.

The chain employs TRBV27 and TRBJ2-5, with D unclear. Deletions cut 3 bases from V and 4 bases from J, with 9 bases between. Germline CDR1 reads MNHEY; CDR2 reads SMNVEV (reference sequence). CDR3 length equals 13 residues. The CDR3 nucleotides read TGTGCCAGCAGTTTTACCCCCCCAGAGACCCAGTACTTC. This sequence encodes CASSFTPPETQYF.

The rearrangement links TRBV5-6 to TRBJ2-7; 7 bases match TRBD2. The length of the CDR3 is 15 residues. CDR1 is SGHDT, CDR2 YYEEEE, per germline. The trim removed 1 base at V and 0 bases at J, leaving 4 bases unmatched. CDR3 protein: CASSLLAASSYEQYF. The CDR3 nucleotides read TGTGCCAGCAGCTTGCTAGCGGCAAGCTCCTACGAGCAGTACTTC.

Details on this clonotype: Relative to the germline gene, one junction end is altered; a read error may explain this. The V call is TRBV2, the J call TRBJ1-5; D not resolved. This CDR3 has 8 amino acids. Germline CDR1 SNHLY, CDR2 FYNNEI. This chain's CDR3 is CASSGRQF. Here the CDR3 DNA reads TGTGCCAGCAGTGGCAGGCAGTTC.

This clonotype has at least ten counts. The chain is built from TRBV11-2 and TRBJ2-5, with 11 nucleotides matching TRBD2. Germline V gene lookup returns CDR1 SGHAT and CDR2 FQNNGV. The CDR3 covers 17 residues. The junction had 15 bases not matched to a gene; V was cut back by 7 bases and J by 5 bases. The CDR3 sequence: CASTPVTGLAARETQYF. For the CDR3, the DNA is TGTGCCAGCACCCCCGTAACGGGACTAGCGGCCCGGGAGACCCAGTACTTC.

This clonotype was counted many times. V and J are TRBV12-3 or TRBV12-4 and TRBJ2-7; 10 bases are shared with TRBD1. The CDR3 sequence is 14 residues long. V was clipped by 2 bases and J by 3 bases; unmatched bases: 1. In nucleotides, the CDR3 is TGTGCCAGCAGTTTAAGGGACAGGGGCTACGAGCAGTACTTC. This gives the protein CASSLRDRGYEQYF.

J is TRBJ2-7 and V is TRBV29-1; TRBD1 is a possible D gene (6 bases). Per germline, CDR1 SQVTM and CDR2 ANQGSEA. The germline V and J ends were trimmed by 6 bases and 7 bases, with 16 bases remaining between them. The CDR3 covers 12 residues. The CDR3 region has the DNA TGCAGCGTGTGGGACACCGGGCAGGAGCAGTACTTC. This translates into CSVWDTGQEQYF.

DNA for the CDR3: TGTGCCATCGGCCGGAACAACGCGAACACCGGGGAGCTGTTTTTT. Its protein is CAIGRNNANTGELFF. The genes are TRBV10-3 and TRBJ2-2, with D unclear. V was trimmed by 8 bases and J by 0 bases, leaving 13 bases between them. Germline loops: CDR1 ENHRY, CDR2 SYGVKD. The CDR3 sequence is 15 residues long.

The J gene is TRBJ1-5, the V gene TRBV25-1; 9 bases match TRBD1. CDR3 size: 15 residues. Trimming cost V 3 bases and J 6 bases; bases outside gene matches: 6. Germline assignment: CDR1 MGHDK and CDR2 SYGVNS. As DNA, the CDR3 is TGTGCCAGCAGTGAGGCGGGACAGGGTAGTCAGCCCCAGCATTTT. Amino acid sequence: CASSEAGQGSQPQHF.

The V call is TRBV7-9, the J call TRBJ2-5; 9 bases are shared with TRBD1. CDR3 length: 15 amino acids. V lost 4 bases, J lost 2 bases, and 5 bases stayed unmatched. CDR1 is SEHNR and CDR2 is FQNEAQ in the germline V gene (reference sequence). CDR3 protein: CASSSGTGNQETQYF. CDR3 bases: TGTGCCAGCAGCTCCGGGACAGGGAATCAAGAGACCCAGTACTTC.

The gene calls are TRBV9 and TRBJ1-2; D possibly corresponds to TRBD1 (5 bases). In germline, CDR1 is SGDLS, CDR2 YYNGEE. The CDR3 runs 15 residues. Trimming removed 0 bases at V and 6 bases at J, with 15 bases between. The CDR3: CASSVVPGQGDGYTF. The DNA of the CDR3 is TGTGCCAGCAGCGTAGTCCCAGGGCAAGGCGATGGCTACACCTTC.

V and J are TRBV6-2 or TRBV6-3 and TRBJ2-7; D remains ambiguous. The CDR3 has 13 residues. The V and J ends lost 5 bases and 3 bases respectively, with 11 bases between them. CDR1 is MNHEY and CDR2 is SVGEGT in the germline V gene. The CDR3 region is CASSKRANYEQYF. As DNA, the CDR3 is TGTGCCAGCAGTAAACGGGCCAACTACGAGCAGTACTTC.

In the case of this clonotype: Mismatch with germline at one junction end may stem from a read error. The J gene is TRBJ1-5, the V gene TRBV10-2; 9 bases fit TRBD1. In germline, CDR1 is WSHSY, CDR2 SAAADI. This CDR3 has 17 residues. The DNA for the CDR3 is TGTGCCAGCAGTGAAGCCCCGGGACAGGGTCCCAATCAGCCCCAGCATTTT. Translation gives CASSEAPGQGPNQPQHF.

This clonotype has a handful of counts. J is TRBJ2-7 and V is TRBV7-9; the D is unclear. Germline loops: CDR1 SEHNR, CDR2 FQNEAQ (reference sequence). The CDR3 is made up of 12 amino acids. Trimming left V 2 bases short and J 5 bases short, with 7 bases between. The CDR3 DNA reads as TGTGCCAGCAGCTTATCTTCTCACGAGCAGTACTTC. This gives the protein CASSLSSHEQYF. Full variable domain (rest looked up from reference TRBV7-9 and TRBJ2-7): DTGVSQNPRHKITKRGQNVTFRCDPISEHNRLYWYRQTLGQGPEFLTYFQNEAQLEKSRLLSDRFSAERPKGSFSTLEIQRTEQGDSAMYLCASSLSSHEQYFGPGTRLTVT.

In this sample, this clonotype turned up many times. The chain has TRBV19 and TRBJ1-2; D is ambiguous. The CDR3 is 14 residues long. Trimming took off 3 bases at V and 1 base at J, with 9 bases between the two ends. Germline-derived CDR1 and CDR2 are LNHDA and SQIVND (reference sequence). The CDR3 coding sequence is TGTGCCAGTAGTATGTGGCAGGTTAACTATGGCTACACCTTC. This translates into CASSMWQVNYGYTF.

This clonotype came up many times. The V call is TRBV20-1, the J call TRBJ2-7, with 11 bases identical to TRBD2. Trimming removed 2 bases from V and 3 bases from J; junction bases left unmatched: 3. The CDR3 has 14 residues. Germline loops: CDR1 DFQATT, CDR2 SNEGSKA (reference sequence). The CDR3 loop is CSARPGLADYEQYF. As DNA, the CDR3 is TGCAGTGCTAGACCGGGACTAGCGGACTACGAGCAGTACTTC.

This clonotype was observed at least ten times. The chain links TRBV20-1 to TRBJ1-2; possible D gene TRBD1, 6 bases. Germline CDR1 and CDR2: DFQATT and SNEGSKA (reference sequence). V was clipped by 5 bases and J by 1 base, with 11 bases between them. The CDR3 contains 13 residues. The DNA of the CDR3 is TGCAGTGCTCCTACAGGGTTTAACTATGGCTACACCTTC. Translating gives CSAPTGFNYGYTF.

The rearrangement links TRBV20-1 to TRBJ2-7, with D perhaps TRBD2 (6 bases). Trimming took 5 bases from V and 1 from J, leaving 9 bases between them. Per germline, CDR1 DFQATT and CDR2 SNEGSKA (reference sequence). The CDR3 totals 12 residues. The CDR3 DNA reads TGCAGTGCTGCGACTAGATCCTACGAGCAGTACTTC. It codes for CSAATRSYEQYF.

This clonotype was recorded many times. The chain recombines TRBV20-1 with TRBJ1-5, with a weak D call TRBD1 (6 bases). Looked up from germline, CDR1 is DFQATT and CDR2 is SNEGSKA (reference sequence). The V gene lost 6 bases and the J gene lost 0 bases, with 15 bases spanning the gap. This CDR3 region has 15 residues. CDR3 protein: CSASRDTLSNQPQHF. CDR3 DNA: TGCAGTGCCTCGAGGGACACCCTTAGCAATCAGCCCCAGCATTTT.

This clonotype came up many times. This chain uses TRBV12-3 or TRBV12-4 with TRBJ1-6; TRBD1 is a possible D gene (6 bases). Trimming pared 6 bases from V and 9 bases from J, leaving 12 bases between. The CDR3 extends over 13 amino acids. CDR3 amino acids: CASRAQGLSPLHF. CDR3 nucleotides: TGTGCCAGCAGGGCACAGGGACTTTCACCCCTCCACTTT.

This clonotype was found many times. The chain recombines TRBV29-1 with TRBJ2-7; 9 bases fit TRBD2. J was trimmed by 5 bases and V by 3 bases; bases with no gene match: 5. CDR1 SQVTM and CDR2 ANQGSEA come from the germline V gene. The CDR3 contains 13 residues. The CDR3 region is CSVEGTSLNEQYF. In nucleotides, the CDR3 is TGCAGCGTTGAGGGGACTAGCTTGAACGAGCAGTACTTC.

This clonotype has ten or more counts. This rearrangement joins TRBV7-2 to TRBJ2-7; 9 positions match TRBD1. Germline CDR1 is SGHTA and CDR2 is FQGNSA. J gave up 4 bases and V 5 bases, and 9 bases lay outside the gene matches. The CDR3 has 15 residues. CDR3 in amino acids: CASSAPLGTGYEQYF. For the CDR3, the DNA is TGTGCCAGCAGCGCCCCTTTGGGGACAGGGTACGAGCAGTACTTC.

The chain uses TRBV6-5 and TRBJ1-5; D may be TRBD1 (5 bases). Per the germline V gene, CDR1 is MNHEY and CDR2 is SVGAGI. Trimming cost V 5 bases and J 3 bases, with 14 bases left between them. This CDR3 comprises 15 residues. The CDR3 bases are TGTGCCAGCAGTGACGACAGTTGGGACAATCAGCCCCAGCATTTT. As protein: CASSDDSWDNQPQHF.

Worth noting for this clonotype: A single base separates this from a much larger clone, so it may be a read error. The rearrangement joins TRBV9 to TRBJ1-3; D is uncertain. Germline loops: CDR1 SGDLS, CDR2 YYNGEE. This CDR3 region has 15 residues. The CDR3, as DNA: TGTGCCAGCAGCGTAGACGCGAGCTCTGGAAACACCAGATATTTT. The encoded protein is CASSVDASSGNTRYF. Based on the CDR3 plus reference TRBV9 and TRBJ1-3, the full variable domain is DSGVTQTPKHLITATGQRVTLRCSPRSGDLSVYWYQQSLDQGLQFLIQYYNGEERAKGNILERFSAQQFPDLHSELNLSSLELGDSALYFCASSVDASSGNTRYFGEGSWLTVV.

A single count supports this clonotype. The chain links TRBV29-1 to TRBJ2-5; D may be TRBD1 or TRBD2 (6 bases each). Germline assignment: CDR1 SQVTM and CDR2 ANQGSEA. Trimming stripped 0 bases from V and 5 bases from J, with 13 bases between. The CDR3 extends over 14 amino acids. The CDR3 reads CSVEDRGLGETQYF. The CDR3 DNA follows: TGCAGCGTTGAAGATCGGGGGCTTGGGGAGACCCAGTACTTC.

This clonotype has just one count. V gene TRBV29-1 combines with J gene TRBJ2-7; 9 nucleotides line up with TRBD1. The ends lost 6 bases at V and 4 bases at J; junction bases unmatched: 13. Looked up from germline, CDR1 is SQVTM and CDR2 is ANQGSEA. The CDR3 totals 15 residues. The CDR3 loop is CSVATGQGVLYEQYF. The DNA for the CDR3 is TGCAGCGTGGCTACGGGACAGGGTGTTTTATACGAGCAGTACTTC.

The V and J genes are TRBV7-2 and TRBJ1-4; D unclear. Trimming left V 3 bases short and J 2 bases short, with 10 bases between. The CDR3 is 15 residues long. Germline V gene data show CDR1 as SGHTA and CDR2 as FQGNSA. CDR3 DNA sequence: TGTGCCAGCAGCTTCGTTAGCGGGACTAATGAAAAACTGTTTTTT. This gives the protein CASSFVSGTNEKLFF.

This clonotype occurred many times. The CDR3 region has the DNA TGTGCCAGCAGCGTAAGGGGGACAGGGAAAGATTCACCCCTCCACTTT. It translates to CASSVRGTGKDSPLHF. The chain uses TRBV9 and TRBJ1-6, with 9 bases fitting TRBD1. With 1 base clipped from V and 8 bases from J, the junction kept 7 bases outside the gene matches. Germline CDR1 reads SGDLS; CDR2 reads YYNGEE. The length of the CDR3 is 16 residues. The full variable domain, with the rest looked up from reference TRBV9 and TRBJ1-6, is DSGVTQTPKHLITATGQRVTLRCSPRSGDLSVYWYQQSLDQGLQFLIQYYNGEERAKGNILERFSAQQFPDLHSELNLSSLELGDSALYFCASSVRGTGKDSPLHFGNGTRLTVT.

With respect to this clonotype: A much bigger clone sits one base away, suggesting this may be a read error. Lacking the conserved final phenylalanine or tryptophan, this CDR3 likely reflects a read error. V and J are TRBV19 and TRBJ1-1, with 11 bases fitting TRBD1. Germline CDR1 reads LNHDA; CDR2 reads SQIVND (reference sequence). Trimming removed 8 bases from V and 0 bases from J; junction bases left unmatched: 5. This CDR3 has 15 residues. CDR3: CASRRDRGMNTEAFL. For the CDR3, the DNA is TGTGCCAGTCGCAGGGACAGGGGGATGAACACTGAAGCTTTCCTT.